This passage covers 27 T cell receptor beta chains from one sample sequenced in a study of cytomegalovirus exposure and HLA in healthy donors. The primer mix had 60 Vbeta and 13 Jbeta primers. The protocol was immunoSEQ multiplex PCR, while the TCRdb copy is restricted to in-frame clones and leaves out a portion. The table lists about 99,000 clones, about 79% of them singletons, with 5.8% in the top ten. Sample: PBMCs. These receptors came from a man aged 55 to 70 in good health and CMV-seropositive.

The chain joins TRBV5-1 to TRBJ2-3, with no clear D. Germline V gene sequence: CDR1 SGHRS, CDR2 YFSETQ. CDR3 length: 11 amino acids. The ends were cut back, 6 bases at V and 1 base at J, with 3 bases in the middle. CDR3 protein: CASTGTDTQYF. The CDR3 DNA sequence: TGCGCCAGCACTGGCACAGATACGCAGTATTTT.

The V gene is TRBV9, the J gene TRBJ2-2, with 12 bases lining up with TRBD1. The CDR3 runs 16 residues. The germline gives CDR1 SGDLS, CDR2 YYNGEE. V was clipped by 2 bases and J by 5 bases; unmatched bases: 4. In DNA form, the CDR3 reads TGTGCCAGCAGCGTCTCGGGACAGGGGGCTACCGGGGAGCTGTTTTTT. Amino acid sequence: CASSVSGQGATGELFF. The variable domain in full, completed from reference TRBV9 and TRBJ2-2, reads DSGVTQTPKHLITATGQRVTLRCSPRSGDLSVYWYQQSLDQGLQFLIQYYNGEERAKGNILERFSAQQFPDLHSELNLSSLELGDSALYFCASSVSGQGATGELFFGEGSRLTVL.

This clone was seen only a few times. The V call is TRBV7-2, the J call TRBJ1-1; no firm D call. Per germline, CDR1 SGHTA and CDR2 FQGNSA. Deletions cut 6 bases from V and 1 base from J, with 9 bases between. CDR3 length: 13 residues. In DNA form, the CDR3 reads TGTGCCAGCAGGCGCGGAGGGAACACTGAAGCTTTCTTT. Translation: CASRRGGNTEAFF.

The chain has TRBV6-6 and TRBJ1-4; D may be TRBD1 (6 bases). CDR1 and CDR2 from the germline V gene are MNHNY and SVGAGI (reference sequence). CDR3 length: 15 residues. The V end was cut by 6 bases, the J end by 3 bases, with 14 bases between. In DNA form, the CDR3 reads TGTGCCAGCAGATACACCCAGGGGTCTAATGAAAAACTGTTTTTT. Translation gives CASRYTQGSNEKLFF.

This rearrangement joins TRBV4-3 to TRBJ2-3, with 16 bases fitting TRBD2. Trimming at V came to 0 bases and at J to 1 base, leaving 7 bases not matched to a gene. Germline V gene data show CDR1 as LGHNA and CDR2 as YSLEER. The length of the CDR3 is 20 residues. The CDR3 loop is CASSQDPGLAGGRGTDTQYF. The CDR3 coding sequence is TGCGCCAGCAGCCAAGACCCGGGACTAGCGGGGGGGCGCGGCACAGATACGCAGTATTTT.

The chain joins TRBV5-1 to TRBJ1-2; D ambiguous. Trimming took off 4 bases at V and 2 bases at J, with 21 bases between the two ends. CDR3 size: 17 residues. The germline V gene encodes CDR1 SGHRS and CDR2 YFSETQ. CDR3 residues: CASSPDFLQLTNYGYTF. CDR3 DNA: TGCGCCAGCAGCCCGGACTTCCTACAGCTAACCAACTATGGCTACACCTTC.

This chain joins TRBV18 and TRBJ1-5; D might be TRBD1 (6 bases). Germline CDR1 KGHSH, CDR2 LQKENI. The CDR3 sequence is 16 residues long. V was shortened by 5 bases and J by 0 bases, with 14 bases between the two germline ends. The CDR3 protein is CASSGGQTNSNQPQHF. Written as DNA, the CDR3 is TGTGCCAGCTCAGGTGGACAGACGAATAGCAATCAGCCCCAGCATTTT.

This chain links TRBV19 with TRBJ1-2, with D maybe TRBD1 (5 bases). V lost 6 bases, J lost 0 bases, and 17 bases lay in between. CDR1 LNHDA and CDR2 SQIVND come from the germline V gene (reference sequence). The CDR3 runs 16 residues. CDR3 loop: CASSPSGAGTNYGYTF. CDR3 nucleotide sequence: TGTGCCAGTAGCCCCTCTGGGGCAGGGACTAACTATGGCTACACCTTC.

This clone was observed a handful of times. The chain joins TRBV6-6 to TRBJ2-2; no clear D. Germline V CDR1 and CDR2: MNHNY, SVGAGI (reference sequence). The CDR3 is made up of 12 amino acids. The V end lost 5 bases, the J end lost 6 bases, and 7 bases lay between the germline ends. CDR3 in amino acids: CASSIHAGELFF. The CDR3 DNA reads as TGTGCCAGCAGTATACACGCCGGGGAGCTGTTTTTT.

The V call is TRBV6-4, the J call TRBJ2-3; weak D call: TRBD2 (6 bases). CDR1 MRHNA and CDR2 SNTAGT come from the germline V gene. The germline V and J ends were trimmed by 0 bases and 0 bases, with 10 bases remaining between them. The CDR3 is 16 residues long. The CDR3 bases are TGTGCCAGCAGTGACTCGGGGGGTCCGAGCACAGATACGCAGTATTTT. This codes for CASSDSGGPSTDTQYF.

The CDR3: CASSALGEKADSPLHF. DNA of the CDR3: TGTGCCAGCTCCGCCCTAGGAGAGAAAGCCGATTCACCCCTCCACTTT. The J gene is TRBJ1-6, the V gene TRBV18; D remains ambiguous. The V end lost 6 bases, the J end lost 8 bases, and 20 bases lay between the germline ends. The CDR3 runs 16 residues. CDR1 KGHSH and CDR2 LQKENI come from the germline V gene.

The table lists this clone with a few counts. The rearrangement joins TRBV6-4 to TRBJ2-3; D perhaps matches TRBD1 (5 bases). This CDR3 spans 14 amino acids. Deletions cut 3 bases from V and 3 bases from J, with 10 bases between. Looked up from germline, CDR1 is MRHNA and CDR2 is SNTAGT. DNA for the CDR3: TGTGCCAGCAGTGAAGGCCAGGGTACAGATACGCAGTATTTT. Translating it yields CASSEGQGTDTQYF.

This chain links TRBV11-1 with TRBJ2-7, with 11 bases fitting TRBD2. V dropped 3 bases and J dropped 1; count of bases not matched to a gene: 8. The CDR3 has 17 amino acids. Germline CDR1 reads SGHAT; CDR2 reads FQDESV (reference sequence). The CDR3 coding sequence is TGTGCCAGCAGCTTTACTAGCGGGGGCCGACGTTCCTACGAGCAGTACTTC. The encoded protein is CASSFTSGGRRSYEQYF.

This clone has only one observation. The rearrangement links TRBV14 to TRBJ2-2; weak D call: TRBD2 (5 bases). CDR1 SGHDN and CDR2 FVKESK come from the germline V gene. This CDR3 has 16 residues. The germline V and J ends were trimmed by 2 bases and 1 base, with 11 bases remaining between them. The CDR3, as DNA: TGTGCCAGCAGCCAAATAGGTCGGGGGAACACCGGGGAGCTGTTTTTT. Its protein product is CASSQIGRGNTGELFF.

V gene TRBV18 combines with J gene TRBJ1-2, with 9 bases aligning to TRBD1. Losses at the gene ends were 5 bases for V and 2 bases for J; bases not matched to a gene: 3. Germline values: CDR1 KGHSH, CDR2 LQKENI. The CDR3 sequence is 14 residues long. The CDR3 protein is CASSTGTGNYGYTF. The CDR3 DNA is TGTGCCAGCTCAACCGGGACAGGGAACTATGGCTACACCTTC.

The rearrangement joins TRBV27 to TRBJ1-1, with 7 positions matching TRBD1. Unmatched junction bases numbered 4, after V lost 4 bases and J lost 5 bases. This CDR3 contains 13 residues. CDR1 and CDR2 from the germline V gene are MNHEY and SMNVEV (reference sequence). The CDR3 loop is CASSSTGETEAFF. Here the CDR3 DNA reads TGTGCCAGCAGTTCCACAGGGGAAACTGAAGCTTTCTTT.

In this sample, this clone turned up a few times. V usage is TRBV19 and J usage is TRBJ2-5, with D perhaps matching TRBD2 (5 bases). The CDR3 has 13 amino acids. Germline V gene data show CDR1 as LNHDA and CDR2 as SQIVND (reference sequence). Trimming took 8 bases from V and 2 from J, leaving 12 bases between them. CDR3: CASGRRGQETQYF. As DNA, the CDR3 is TGTGCCAGTGGGAGACGGGGTCAAGAGACCCAGTACTTC.

The chain recombines TRBV28 with TRBJ1-6, with D possibly matching TRBD1 (6 bases). V lost 3 bases, J lost 8 bases, and 11 bases lay in between. The CDR3 is 14 residues long. The germline V gene has CDR1 MDHEN and CDR2 SYDVKM. The chain's CDR3 is CASSLGRGYSPLHF. DNA of the CDR3: TGTGCCAGCAGTTTGGGCAGGGGATATTCACCCCTCCACTTT.

The chain is built from TRBV5-4 and TRBJ2-1, with 9 bases that match TRBD2. V gave up 4 bases and J gave up 10 bases; unmatched junction bases: 12. The CDR3 consists of 15 residues. Germline V gene sequence: CDR1 SGHNT, CDR2 YYREEE (reference sequence). CDR3 residues: CASSLDLAGTREQFF. The CDR3 DNA reads TGTGCCAGCAGCCTCGACCTAGCGGGGACTCGGGAGCAGTTCTTC.

V and J are TRBV7-2 and TRBJ1-2; D is unclear. Trimming took 5 bases from V and 5 from J, leaving 12 bases between them. Germline CDR1 and CDR2: SGHTA and FQGNSA. This CDR3 comprises 13 residues. CDR3 amino acids: CASSLARSYGYTF. The DNA for the CDR3 is TGTGCCAGCAGCCTCGCGAGGAGTTATGGCTACACCTTC.

The chain links TRBV6-1 to TRBJ1-1, with no clear D. Germline loops: CDR1 MNHNS, CDR2 SASEGT. V lost 6 bases and J 2 bases, leaving 7 bases between the germline ends. CDR3 length equals 12 residues. The DNA for the CDR3 is TGTGCCAGCAGCTACAGTAACACTGAAGCTTTCTTT. As protein: CASSYSNTEAFF.

This clone has just a few counts. The rearrangement uses TRBV19 and TRBJ2-5, with 10 bases aligning to TRBD2. With 7 bases clipped from V and 10 bases from J, the junction kept 18 bases outside the gene matches. From germline, CDR1 is LNHDA and CDR2 SQIVND (reference sequence). The CDR3 loop spans 16 amino acids. In nucleotides, the CDR3 is TGTGCCAGTACGGGACATAGCGGGGGGAAGAGAAGCGACCAGTACTTC. Its protein product is CASTGHSGGKRSDQYF. The whole variable domain, remainder taken from reference TRBV19 and TRBJ2-5, is DGGITQSPKYLFRKEGQNVTLSCEQNLNHDAMYWYRQDPGQGLRLIYYSQIVNDFQKGDIAEGYSVSREKKESFPLTVTSAQKNPTAFYLCASTGHSGGKRSDQYFGPGTRLLVL.

The rearrangement links TRBV6-4 to TRBJ2-3, with 8 bases matching TRBD2. The length of the CDR3 is 16 residues. Germline V CDR1 and CDR2: MRHNA, SNTAGT. V shed 2 bases and J 10 bases; nucleotides not matched to a gene: 14. The CDR3 DNA is TGTGCCAGCAGTGACGGTCCGGCGGGGGGCACGCCAGCGCAGTATTTT. This codes for CASSDGPAGGTPAQYF.

The V and J genes are TRBV29-1 and TRBJ1-4; TRBD1 agrees at 11 bases. Germline lookup yields CDR1 SQVTM and CDR2 ANQGSEA. The CDR3 sequence is 14 residues long. Unmatched junction bases numbered 2, after V lost 2 bases and J lost 6 bases. CDR3 sequence reads: CSVERGQGDEKLFF. CDR3 nucleotide sequence: TGCAGCGTTGAACGGGGACAGGGGGATGAAAAACTGTTTTTT. Together with reference TRBV29-1 and TRBJ1-4, the CDR3 gives the full variable domain: SAVISQKPSRDICQRGTSLTIQCQVDSQVTMMFWYRQQPGQSLTLIATANQGSEATYESGFVIDKFPISRPNLTFSTLTVSNMSPEDSSIYLCSVERGQGDEKLFFGSGTQLSVL.

The chain joins TRBV6-1 to TRBJ2-3, with TRBD1 matching 10 bases. The ends lost 7 bases at V and 6 bases at J; junction bases unmatched: 7. The CDR3 is 14 amino acids. Germline CDR1 and CDR2: MNHNS and SASEGT. CDR3 nucleotide sequence: TGTGCCAGCAAATCGGACAGGGGGAGGGATACGCAGTATTTT. Protein product: CASKSDRGRDTQYF.

The chain carries TRBV7-9 and TRBJ2-2; 8 nucleotides agree with TRBD1. CDR1 is SEHNR and CDR2 is FQNEAQ in the germline V gene (reference sequence). V shed 3 bases, J shed 4 bases, and the junction held 7 bases outside the gene matches. The CDR3 is 16 residues long. This CDR3 is CASSFSGTGITGELFF. CDR3 DNA: TGTGCCAGCAGCTTCTCCGGGACAGGTATCACCGGGGAGCTGTTTTTT.

As for this clone: The sample holds other DNA sequences that translate to the same CDR3. The chain links TRBV20-1 to TRBJ2-7; D is unresolved. Germline CDR1 DFQATT, CDR2 SNEGSKA (reference sequence). The germline V and J ends were trimmed by 2 bases and 4 bases, with 6 bases remaining between them. This CDR3 contains 11 residues. Written as DNA, the CDR3 is TGCAGTGCTAGATATAGTTACGAGCAGTACTTC. Residues: CSARYSYEQYF.